This is a list of T cell receptor beta chains from one sample in a study of cytomegalovirus exposure and HLA in healthy donors. Only in-frame clones appear in the TCRdb table, and some are missing; sequencing was by immunoSEQ multiplex PCR. The profile shows approximately 170,000 clones, around 80% of them singletons. Sequenced sample: PBMCs. Receptors originate from a man between 35 and 55 years old in good health and CMV-seronegative. Each CDR3 is given with its conserved first and last residue. Fields, in order: V gene, J gene, D gene, clone size, CDR3 protein, CDR3 DNA. A D gene is named only where the DNA matches it firmly. Not all rows give a size; the values are once, few, many and, for expanded clones, a class.

TRBV30	TRBJ2-1	TRBD2	.	CAWSPFAGAYNEQFF	TGTGCCTGGAGTCCCTTTGCGGGAGCCTACAATGAGCAGTTCTTC
TRBV27	TRBJ2-7	TRBD2	.	CASSSLAGGSYEQYF	TGTGCCAGCAGTTCGCTAGCGGGAGGTTCCTACGAGCAGTACTTC
TRBV9	TRBJ2-7	TRBD1	few	CASSRAGDRGEQYF	TGTGCCAGCAGCCGAGCAGGGGACAGAGGCGAGCAGTACTTC
TRBV27	TRBJ2-7	TRBD1	.	CASSLRQGAEEQYF	TGTGCCAGCAGCTTAAGACAGGGGGCGGAAGAGCAGTACTTC
TRBV4-1	TRBJ2-1	TRBD2	.	CASSQRLANSYNEQFF	TGCGCCAGCAGTCAACGACTAGCGAACTCCTACAATGAGCAGTTCTTC
TRBV7-3	TRBJ2-1	.	.	CASSLASSSYNEQFF	TGTGCCAGCAGCCTAGCGTCAAGCTCCTACAATGAGCAGTTCTTC
TRBV28	TRBJ1-3	.	.	CASSSPDSSGNTIYF	TGTGCCAGCAGTTCCCCGGACAGCTCTGGAAACACCATATATTTT
TRBV11-1	TRBJ2-7	.	.	CASSLSGYEQYF	TGTGCCAGCAGCCTATCAGGCTACGAGCAGTACTTC
TRBV9	TRBJ1-4	.	.	CASSLSGTDEKLFF	TGTGCCAGCAGCTTAAGCGGTACTGACGAAAAACTGTTTTTT
TRBV6-1	TRBJ1-4	.	.	CASTVEGFTNEKLFF	TGTGCCAGCACCGTCGAGGGATTCACTAATGAAAAACTGTTTTTT
TRBV11-3	TRBJ1-5	TRBD1	.	CASSLATGGENQLQHF	TGTGCCAGCAGCTTAGCCACAGGGGGCGAGAATCAGCTCCAGCATTTT
TRBV4-1	TRBJ2-3	.	.	CASTYNRFLTDTQYF	TGCGCCAGCACCTATAACAGGTTTCTCACAGATACGCAGTATTTT
TRBV19	TRBJ2-7	TRBD2	.	CASSGSGDYEQYF	TGTGCCAGTAGCGGGAGCGGGGACTACGAGCAGTACTTC
TRBV5-6	TRBJ2-2	.	.	CASSFPNTGELFF	TGTGCCAGCAGCTTCCCAAACACCGGGGAGCTGTTTTTT
TRBV28	TRBJ1-5	.	.	CASKVAGKYSNQPQHF	TGTGCCAGCAAAGTGGCAGGAAAGTATAGCAATCAGCCCCAGCATTTT
TRBV9	TRBJ1-6	TRBD1	.	CASSPSGTGHSPLHF	TGTGCCAGCAGCCCCTCCGGGACAGGGCATTCACCCCTCCACTTT
TRBV11-2	TRBJ1-1	.	.	CASSLGGNTEAFF	TGTGCCAGCAGCTTAGGAGGTAACACTGAAGCTTTCTTT
TRBV19	TRBJ1-5	.	few	CASSIMAGNQPQHF	TGTGCCAGTAGTATAATGGCAGGAAATCAGCCCCAGCATTTT